This entry describes one T cell receptor beta chain. Mismatch with germline at one junction end may stem from a read error. The sample holds other DNA sequences that translate to the same CDR3. In the original workflow: Amplification from reference gene primers served as the basis for estimated nucleated cell counts. Only in-frame clones appear in the TCRdb table, and some are missing; sequencing was by immunoSEQ multiplex PCR. Clone size and V and J calls were adopted from that table, with D and trimming inferred from the DNA. The sample holds tens of thousands of clones, 77% seen once. This specimen belongs to a study of blood T cell repertoires in COVID-19. Study as a whole: The United States, Italy and Spain supplied acute and convalescent COVID-19 samples. From T cells, B-cell-depleted T cells, or PBMCs came the material, which was cDNA or gDNA.

While infection was still active, Seattle patients were enrolled and then followed longitudinally. The CDR3 sequence is 14 residues long. Germline CDR1 is LNHNV and CDR2 is YYDKDF (reference sequence). This TCR was recovered from a man aged 65 to 79 with COVID-19, enrolled during active disease. Sequences were obtained from peripheral blood. The V call is TRBV15, the J call TRBJ2-5; 11 bases fit TRBD2. CDR3 in DNA: TGTGCCACTAGCAGAGGACTAGCGGGAGAGACCCAGTACTTC. This sequence encodes CATSRGLAGETQYF.